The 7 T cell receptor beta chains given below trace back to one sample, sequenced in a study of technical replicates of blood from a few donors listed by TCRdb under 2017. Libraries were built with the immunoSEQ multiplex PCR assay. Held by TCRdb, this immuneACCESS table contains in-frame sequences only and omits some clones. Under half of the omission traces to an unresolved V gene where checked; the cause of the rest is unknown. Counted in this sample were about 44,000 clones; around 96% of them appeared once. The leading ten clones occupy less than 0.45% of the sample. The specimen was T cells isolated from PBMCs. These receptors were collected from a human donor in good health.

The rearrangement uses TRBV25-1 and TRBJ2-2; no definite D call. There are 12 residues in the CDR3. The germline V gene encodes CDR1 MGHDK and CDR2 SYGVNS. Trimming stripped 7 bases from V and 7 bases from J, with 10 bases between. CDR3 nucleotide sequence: TGTGCCAGCACTCGGTTCGGCGGGGAGCTGTTTTTT. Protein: CASTRFGGELFF.

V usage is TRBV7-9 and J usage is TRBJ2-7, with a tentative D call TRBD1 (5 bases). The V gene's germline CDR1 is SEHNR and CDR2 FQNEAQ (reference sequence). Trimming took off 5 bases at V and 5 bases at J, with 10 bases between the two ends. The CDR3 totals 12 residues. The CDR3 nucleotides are TGTGCCAGCAGCGTACCAGGGAACGAGCAGTACTTC. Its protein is CASSVPGNEQYF.

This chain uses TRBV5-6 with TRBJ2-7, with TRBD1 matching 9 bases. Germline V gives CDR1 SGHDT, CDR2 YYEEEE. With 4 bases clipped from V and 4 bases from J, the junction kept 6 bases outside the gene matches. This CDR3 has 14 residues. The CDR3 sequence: CASSEPGQGYEQYF. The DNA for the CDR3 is TGTGCCAGCAGCGAGCCGGGACAGGGATACGAGCAGTACTTC.

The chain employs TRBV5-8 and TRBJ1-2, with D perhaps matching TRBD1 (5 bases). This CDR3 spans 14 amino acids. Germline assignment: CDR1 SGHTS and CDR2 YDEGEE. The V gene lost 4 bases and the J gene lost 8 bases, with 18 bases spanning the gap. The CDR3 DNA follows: TGTGCCAGCAGCAACCGGGACTCCGGAACCGGCTACACCTTC. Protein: CASSNRDSGTGYTF.

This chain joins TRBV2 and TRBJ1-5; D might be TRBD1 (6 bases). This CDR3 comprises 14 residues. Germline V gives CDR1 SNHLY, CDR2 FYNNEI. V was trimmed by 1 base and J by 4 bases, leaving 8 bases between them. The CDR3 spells CASSEEGGNQPQHF. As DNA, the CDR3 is TGTGCCAGCAGTGAAGAAGGGGGTAATCAGCCCCAGCATTTT.

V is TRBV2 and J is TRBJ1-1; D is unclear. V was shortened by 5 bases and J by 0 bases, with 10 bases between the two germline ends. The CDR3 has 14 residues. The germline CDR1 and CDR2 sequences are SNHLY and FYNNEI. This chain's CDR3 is CASSLTKLNTEAFF. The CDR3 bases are TGTGCCAGCAGTCTTACTAAGTTGAACACTGAAGCTTTCTTT.

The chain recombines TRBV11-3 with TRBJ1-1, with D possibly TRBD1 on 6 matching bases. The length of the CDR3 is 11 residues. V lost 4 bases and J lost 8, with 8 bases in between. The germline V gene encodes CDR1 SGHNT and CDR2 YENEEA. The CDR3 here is CASSWTEEAFF. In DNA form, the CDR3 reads TGTGCCAGCAGCTGGACAGAAGAAGCTTTCTTT.